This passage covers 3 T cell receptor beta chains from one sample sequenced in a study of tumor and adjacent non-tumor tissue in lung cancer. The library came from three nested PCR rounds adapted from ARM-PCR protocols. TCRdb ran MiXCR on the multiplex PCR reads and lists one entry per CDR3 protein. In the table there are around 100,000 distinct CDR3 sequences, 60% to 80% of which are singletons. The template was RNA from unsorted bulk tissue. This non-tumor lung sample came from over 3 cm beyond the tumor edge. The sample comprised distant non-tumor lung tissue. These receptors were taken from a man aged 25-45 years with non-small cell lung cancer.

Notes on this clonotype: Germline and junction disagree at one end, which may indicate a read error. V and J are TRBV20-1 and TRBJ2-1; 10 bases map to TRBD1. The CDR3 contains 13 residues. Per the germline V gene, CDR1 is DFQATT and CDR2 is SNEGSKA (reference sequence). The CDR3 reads CSTRQGAYNEQFF. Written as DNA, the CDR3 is TGCAGTACTAGACAGGGGGCCTACAATGAACAGTTCTTC.

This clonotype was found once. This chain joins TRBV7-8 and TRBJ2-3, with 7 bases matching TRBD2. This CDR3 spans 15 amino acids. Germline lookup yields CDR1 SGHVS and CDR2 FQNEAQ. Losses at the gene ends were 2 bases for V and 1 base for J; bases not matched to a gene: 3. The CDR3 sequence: CASSLNTSGTDTQYF. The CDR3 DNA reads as TGTGCCAGCAGCTTAAATACTAGCGGCACAGATACGCAGTATTTT.

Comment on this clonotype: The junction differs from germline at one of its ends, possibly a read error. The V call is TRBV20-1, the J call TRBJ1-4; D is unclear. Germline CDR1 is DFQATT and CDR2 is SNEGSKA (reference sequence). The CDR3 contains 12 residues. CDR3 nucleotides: TGCAGTGCTAGGGGAGAGGGTAGGAGTCCGCGATTT. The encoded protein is CSARGEGRSPRF.